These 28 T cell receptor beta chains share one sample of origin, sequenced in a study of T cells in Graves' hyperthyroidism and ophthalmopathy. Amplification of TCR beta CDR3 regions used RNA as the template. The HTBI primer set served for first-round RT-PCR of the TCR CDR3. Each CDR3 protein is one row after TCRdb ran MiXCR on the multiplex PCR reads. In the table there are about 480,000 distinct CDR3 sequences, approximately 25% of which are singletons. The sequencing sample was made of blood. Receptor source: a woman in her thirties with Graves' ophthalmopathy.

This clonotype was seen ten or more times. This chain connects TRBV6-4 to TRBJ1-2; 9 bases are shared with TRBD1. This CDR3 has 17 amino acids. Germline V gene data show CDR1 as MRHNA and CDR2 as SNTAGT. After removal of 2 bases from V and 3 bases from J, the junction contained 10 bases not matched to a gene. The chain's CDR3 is CASSDRRTGGRDYGYTF. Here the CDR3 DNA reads TGTGCCAGCAGTGACCGGAGAACAGGGGGCAGGGACTATGGCTACACCTTC.

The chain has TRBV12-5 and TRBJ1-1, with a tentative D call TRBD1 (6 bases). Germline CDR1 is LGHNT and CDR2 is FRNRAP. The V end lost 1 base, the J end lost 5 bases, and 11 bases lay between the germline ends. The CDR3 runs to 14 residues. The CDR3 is CASGLGGGRTEAFF. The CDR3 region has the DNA TGTGCTAGTGGTTTGGGAGGGGGGAGAACTGAAGCTTTCTTT.

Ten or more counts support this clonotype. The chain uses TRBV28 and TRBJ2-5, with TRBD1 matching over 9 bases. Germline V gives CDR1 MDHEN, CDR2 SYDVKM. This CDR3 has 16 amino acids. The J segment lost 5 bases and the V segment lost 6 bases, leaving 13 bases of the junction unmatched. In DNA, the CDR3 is TGTGCCAGCAGCCCTCCGCCACAGGGGGCGCGGGAGACCCAGTACTTC. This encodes CASSPPPQGARETQYF. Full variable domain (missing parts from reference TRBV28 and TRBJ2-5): DVKVTQSSRYLVKRTGEKVFLECVQDMDHENMFWYRQDPGLGLRLIYFSYDVKMKEKGDIPEGYSVSREKKERFSLILESASTNQTSMYLCASSPPPQGARETQYFGPGTRLLVL.

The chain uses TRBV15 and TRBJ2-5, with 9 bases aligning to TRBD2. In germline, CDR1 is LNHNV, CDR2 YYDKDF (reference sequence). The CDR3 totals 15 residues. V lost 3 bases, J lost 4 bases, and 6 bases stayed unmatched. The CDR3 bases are TGTGCCACCAGCAGTTGGCGGGGGGGCGGAGAGACCCAGTACTTC. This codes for CATSSWRGGGETQYF.

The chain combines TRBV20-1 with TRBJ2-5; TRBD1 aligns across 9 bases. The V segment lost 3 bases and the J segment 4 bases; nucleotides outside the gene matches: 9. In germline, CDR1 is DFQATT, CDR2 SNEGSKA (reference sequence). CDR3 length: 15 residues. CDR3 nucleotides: TGCAGTGCTAGGGCCGACAGGGGGATTCGAGAGACCCAGTACTTC. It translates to CSARADRGIRETQYF.

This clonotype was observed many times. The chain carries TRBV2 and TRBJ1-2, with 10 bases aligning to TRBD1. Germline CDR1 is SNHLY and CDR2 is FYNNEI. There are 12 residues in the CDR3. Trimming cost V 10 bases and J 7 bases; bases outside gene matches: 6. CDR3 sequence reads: CATPGTGVGYTF. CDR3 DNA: TGTGCCACCCCCGGGACAGGGGTTGGCTACACCTTC. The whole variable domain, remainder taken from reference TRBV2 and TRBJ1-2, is EPEVTQTPSHQVTQMGQEVILRCVPISNHLYFYWYRQILGQKVEFLVSFYNNEISEKSEIFDDQFSVERPDGSNFTLKIRSTKLEDSAMYFCATPGTGVGYTFGSGTRLTVV.

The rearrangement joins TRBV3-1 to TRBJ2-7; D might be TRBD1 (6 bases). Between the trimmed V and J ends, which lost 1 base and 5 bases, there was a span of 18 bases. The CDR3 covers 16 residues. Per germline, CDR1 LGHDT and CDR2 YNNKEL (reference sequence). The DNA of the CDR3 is TGTGCCAGCAGCCAAGCGGCAGGGGTCTTGACGGACGAGCAGTACTTC. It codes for CASSQAAGVLTDEQYF.

CDR3 in amino acids: CASSFLTANTEAFF. CDR3 in DNA: TGCGCCAGCAGCTTTTTGACAGCGAACACTGAAGCTTTCTTT. The chain is built from TRBV5-1 and TRBJ1-1; TRBD1 is a possible D gene (5 bases). V was clipped by 2 bases and J by 1 base, with 9 bases between them. The CDR3 consists of 14 residues. The germline V gene encodes CDR1 SGHRS and CDR2 YFSETQ.

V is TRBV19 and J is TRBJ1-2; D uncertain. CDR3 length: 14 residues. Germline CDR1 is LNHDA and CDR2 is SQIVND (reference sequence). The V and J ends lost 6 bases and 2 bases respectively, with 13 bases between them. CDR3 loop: CASSMHQGNYGYTF. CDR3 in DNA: TGTGCCAGTAGCATGCATCAAGGGAACTATGGCTACACCTTC.

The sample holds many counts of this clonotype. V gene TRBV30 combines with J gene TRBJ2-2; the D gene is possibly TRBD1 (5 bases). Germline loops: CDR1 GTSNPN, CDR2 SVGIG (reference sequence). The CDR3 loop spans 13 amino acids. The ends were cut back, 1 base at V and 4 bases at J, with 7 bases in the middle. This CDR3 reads CAWSAQGTGELFF. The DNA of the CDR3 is TGTGCCTGGAGTGCTCAGGGCACCGGGGAGCTGTTTTTT.

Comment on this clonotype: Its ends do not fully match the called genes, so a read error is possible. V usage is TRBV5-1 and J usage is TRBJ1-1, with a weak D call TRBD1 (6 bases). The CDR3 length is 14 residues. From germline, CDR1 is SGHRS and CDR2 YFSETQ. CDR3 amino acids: CASSLRGRVTGAFF. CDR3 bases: TGCGCCAGCAGCTTGCGGGGGCGAGTCACTGGAGCTTTCTTT.

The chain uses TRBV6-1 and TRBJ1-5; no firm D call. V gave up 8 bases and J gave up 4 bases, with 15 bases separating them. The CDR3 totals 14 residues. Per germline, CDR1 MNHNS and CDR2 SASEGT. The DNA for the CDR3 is TGTGCCAGCCGCACCGGGTCATCGAATCAGCCCCAGCATTTT. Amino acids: CASRTGSSNQPQHF.

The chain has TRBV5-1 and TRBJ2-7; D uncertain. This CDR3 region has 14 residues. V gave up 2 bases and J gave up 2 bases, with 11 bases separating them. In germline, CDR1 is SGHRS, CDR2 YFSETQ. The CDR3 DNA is TGCGCCAGCAGCTTAAACAGCGAAGCCTACGAGCAGTACTTC. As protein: CASSLNSEAYEQYF. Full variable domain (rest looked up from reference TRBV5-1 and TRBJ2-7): KAGVTQTPRYLIKTRGQQVTLSCSPISGHRSVSWYQQTPGQGLQFLFEYFSETQRNKGNFPGRFSGRQFSNSRSEMNVSTLELGDSALYLCASSLNSEAYEQYFGPGTRLTVT.

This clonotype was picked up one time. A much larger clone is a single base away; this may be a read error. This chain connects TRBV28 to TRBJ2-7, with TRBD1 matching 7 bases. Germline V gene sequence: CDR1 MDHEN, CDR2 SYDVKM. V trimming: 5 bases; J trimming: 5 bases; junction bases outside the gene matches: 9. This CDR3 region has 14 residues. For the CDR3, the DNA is TGTGCCAGCAGTCCCACGACAGGGCCCCACGAGCAGTACTTC. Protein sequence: CASSPTTGPHEQYF. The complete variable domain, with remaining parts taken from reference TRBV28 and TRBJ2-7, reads DVKVTQSSRYLVKRTGEKVFLECVQDMDHENMFWYRQDPGLGLRLIYFSYDVKMKEKGDIPEGYSVSREKKERFSLILESASTNQTSMYLCASSPTTGPHEQYFGPGTRLTVT.

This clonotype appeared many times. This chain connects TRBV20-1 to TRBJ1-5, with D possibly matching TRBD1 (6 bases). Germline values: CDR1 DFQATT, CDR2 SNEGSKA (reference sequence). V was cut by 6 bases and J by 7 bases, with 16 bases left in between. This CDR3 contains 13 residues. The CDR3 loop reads CSAEGGLYQPQHF. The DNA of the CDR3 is TGCAGTGCAGAAGGGGGGCTCTACCAGCCCCAGCATTTT.

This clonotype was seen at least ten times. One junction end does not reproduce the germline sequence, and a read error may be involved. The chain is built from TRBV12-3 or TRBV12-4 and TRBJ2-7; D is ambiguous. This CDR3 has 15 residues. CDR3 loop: CASSFRWEGSCEQYF. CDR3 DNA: TGTGCCAGCAGTTTTAGATGGGAAGGCTCCTGCGAGCAGTACTTC.

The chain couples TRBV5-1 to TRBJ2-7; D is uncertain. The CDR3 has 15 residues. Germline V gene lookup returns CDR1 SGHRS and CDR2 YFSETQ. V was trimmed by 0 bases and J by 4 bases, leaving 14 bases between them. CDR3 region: CASSLGHSVDYEQYF. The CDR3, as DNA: TGCGCCAGCAGCTTGGGACACTCCGTTGATTACGAGCAGTACTTC.

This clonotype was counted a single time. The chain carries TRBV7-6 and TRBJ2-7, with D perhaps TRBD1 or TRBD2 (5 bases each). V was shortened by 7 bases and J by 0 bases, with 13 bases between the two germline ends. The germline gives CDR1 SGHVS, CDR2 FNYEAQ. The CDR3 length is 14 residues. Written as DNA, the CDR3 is TGTGCCAGCACCCTGGGGGAAAGCTCCTACGAGCAGTACTTC. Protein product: CASTLGESSYEQYF.

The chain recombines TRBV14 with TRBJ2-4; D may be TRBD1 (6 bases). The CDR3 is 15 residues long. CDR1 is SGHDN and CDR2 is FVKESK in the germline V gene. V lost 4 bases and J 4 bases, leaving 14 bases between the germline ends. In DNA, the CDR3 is TGTGCCAGCAGCCCACTTGGAGGACAGAAAAACATTCAGTACTTC. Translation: CASSPLGGQKNIQYF.

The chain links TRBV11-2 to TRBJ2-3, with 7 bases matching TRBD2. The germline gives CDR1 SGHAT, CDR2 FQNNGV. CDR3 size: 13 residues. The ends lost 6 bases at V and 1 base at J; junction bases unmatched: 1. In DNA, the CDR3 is TGTGCCAGCAGGCTAGCGGGCACAGATACGCAGTATTTT. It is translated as CASRLAGTDTQYF. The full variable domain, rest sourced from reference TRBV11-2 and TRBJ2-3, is EAGVAQSPRYKIIEKRQSVAFWCNPISGHATLYWYQQILGQGPKLLIQFQNNGVVDDSQLPKDRFSAERLKGVDSTLKIQPAKLEDSAVYLCASRLAGTDTQYFGPGTRLTVL.

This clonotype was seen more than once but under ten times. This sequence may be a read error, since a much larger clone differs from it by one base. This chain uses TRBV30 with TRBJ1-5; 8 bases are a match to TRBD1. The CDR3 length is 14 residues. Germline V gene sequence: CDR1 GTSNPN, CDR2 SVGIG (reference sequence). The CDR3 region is CAWGPKDRAGPQQF. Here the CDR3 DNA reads TGTGCCTGGGGACCAAAGGACAGGGCCGGCCCCCAGCAGTTT. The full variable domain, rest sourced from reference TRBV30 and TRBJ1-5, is SQTIHQWPATLVQPVGSPLSLECTVEGTSNPNLYWYRQAAGRGLQLLFYSVGIGQISSEVPQNLSASRPQDRQFILSSKKLLLSDSGFYLCAWGPKDRAGPQQFGDGTRLSIL.

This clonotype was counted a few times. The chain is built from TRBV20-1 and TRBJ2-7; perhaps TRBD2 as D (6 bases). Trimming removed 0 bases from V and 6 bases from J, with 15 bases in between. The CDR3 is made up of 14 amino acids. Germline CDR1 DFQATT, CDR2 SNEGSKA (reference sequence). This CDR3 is CSAREGRESSEQYF. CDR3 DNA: TGCAGTGCTAGAGAAGGTCGGGAGTCGTCCGAGCAGTACTTC.

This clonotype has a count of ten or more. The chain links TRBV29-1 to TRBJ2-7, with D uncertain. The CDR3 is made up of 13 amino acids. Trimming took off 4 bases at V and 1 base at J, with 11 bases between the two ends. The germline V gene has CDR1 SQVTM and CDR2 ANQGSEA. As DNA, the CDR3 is TGCAGCGTTGGGACCGGCAGGTCCTACGAGCAGTACTTC. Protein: CSVGTGRSYEQYF.

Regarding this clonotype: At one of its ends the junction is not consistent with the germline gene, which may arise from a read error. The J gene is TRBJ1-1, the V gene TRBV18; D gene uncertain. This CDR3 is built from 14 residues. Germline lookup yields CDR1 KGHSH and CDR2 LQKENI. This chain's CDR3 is CASSQADPNTKAFF. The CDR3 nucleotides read TGTGCCAGCTCACAGGCTGACCCTAACACTAAAGCTTTCTTT.

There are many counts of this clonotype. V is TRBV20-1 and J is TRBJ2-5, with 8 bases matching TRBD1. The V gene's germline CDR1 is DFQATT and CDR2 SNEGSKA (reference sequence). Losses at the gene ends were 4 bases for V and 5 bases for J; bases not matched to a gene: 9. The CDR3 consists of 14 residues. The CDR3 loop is CSATRTGQGETQYF. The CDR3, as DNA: TGCAGTGCTACTCGGACAGGGCAGGGCGAGACCCAGTACTTC.

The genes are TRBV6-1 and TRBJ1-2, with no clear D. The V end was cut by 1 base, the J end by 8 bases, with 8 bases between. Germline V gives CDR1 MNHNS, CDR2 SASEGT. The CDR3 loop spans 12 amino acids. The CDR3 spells CASSEVGRGYTF. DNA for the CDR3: TGTGCCAGCAGTGAAGTGGGAAGAGGCTACACCTTC.

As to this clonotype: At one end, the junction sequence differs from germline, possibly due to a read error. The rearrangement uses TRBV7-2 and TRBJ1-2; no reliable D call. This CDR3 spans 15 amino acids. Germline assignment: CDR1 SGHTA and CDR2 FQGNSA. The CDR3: CSSSQWVQTNYGYTF. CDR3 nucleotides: TGTTCCAGCAGCCAATGGGTACAGACTAACTATGGCTACACCTTC.

The CDR3 here is CASSLGILAGTGELFF. CDR3 sequence (DNA): TGTGCCAGCAGTTTGGGGATACTAGCGGGCACCGGGGAGCTGTTTTTT. The chain combines TRBV27 with TRBJ2-2; 9 positions agree with TRBD2. J lost 4 bases, V lost 3 bases, and 6 bases had no gene match. This CDR3 has 16 residues. Germline assignment: CDR1 MNHEY and CDR2 SMNVEV (reference sequence).